This record looks at one T cell receptor beta chain sequence and its context. This sample was included in a study of memory CD4+ T cells and cytomegalovirus serostatus. The sort gate was single viable CD3+CD4+CD8-CD45RO+ cells for memory CD4+ T cells. Here immunoSEQ multiplex PCR was the method, and the copy in TCRdb shows in-frame clones only, minus some. The table records tens of thousands of clones, 82% of them present only once. V lost 4 bases, J lost 7 bases, and 11 bases lay in between. The CDR3 extends over 13 amino acids. Germline CDR1 is MNHNY and CDR2 is SVGAGI (reference sequence). The TCR sequence derives from an adult in good health and CMV-seronegative. Some clones in this sample may be carry-over from other donors' samples. This chain connects TRBV6-6 to TRBJ2-1; D is perhaps TRBD1 (5 bases). Sequencing was done on a sample of memory CD4+ T cells from blood. CDR3 DNA: TGTGCCAGCAGTTCGGCAGGGATGAATGAGCAGTTCTTC. The encoded protein is CASSSAGMNEQFF.